These T cell receptor beta chains were read from a single sample in a study of T cell responses to AZD1222 COVID-19 vaccine. Measured with immunoSEQ multiplex PCR; TCRdb has only the in-frame clones, and not every one. Counted here are 95,000 to 110,000 clones, 75% to 95% occurring once; the ten biggest clones make up 45%. Material: peripheral blood, obtained on day 0 of AZD1222 vaccination. The receptors here all came from an adult in good health. CDR3s include the opening cysteine and the closing phenylalanine or tryptophan. A D gene is named only where the DNA matches it firmly. Clone size is given for some rows only: seen once, a few or many times, or a class if the clone is expanded.

j_call: TRBJ2-1; d_call: -; clone_size: -; v_call: TRBV7-2; cdr3_nt: TGTGCCAGCAGCTCCTTCCTTTATAGTGAGCAGTTCTTC; cdr3_aa: CASSSFLYSEQFF
j_call: TRBJ2-2; d_call: -; clone_size: -; v_call: TRBV7-8; cdr3_nt: TGTGCCAGCAGCCCCGGGGGTAGCGTCGGGGAGCTGTTTTTT; cdr3_aa: CASSPGGSVGELFF
j_call: TRBJ2-1; d_call: -; clone_size: -; v_call: TRBV7-9; cdr3_nt: TGTGCCAGCAGCTTAAACCACCGGCTGGATGAGCAGTTCTTC; cdr3_aa: CASSLNHRLDEQFF
j_call: TRBJ1-5; d_call: TRBD1; clone_size: -; v_call: TRBV7-8; cdr3_nt: TGTGCCAGCAGCCTGCTGGGACAGACCAATCAGCCCCAGCATTTT; cdr3_aa: CASSLLGQTNQPQHF
j_call: TRBJ1-1; d_call: -; clone_size: -; v_call: TRBV12-3/TRBV12-4; cdr3_nt: TGTGCCACCCGGGGCCGGGCTGAAGCTTTCTTT; cdr3_aa: CATRGRAEAFF
j_call: TRBJ2-7; d_call: TRBD1; clone_size: once; v_call: TRBV28; cdr3_nt: TGTGCCAGCAGTCCCCGGCGTTCGGGACAGGGCTACGAGCAGTACTTC; cdr3_aa: CASSPRRSGQGYEQYF
j_call: TRBJ2-2; d_call: -; clone_size: -; v_call: TRBV7-8; cdr3_nt: TGTGCCAGCAGCCGGGGTGGCGGGGAGCTGTTTTTT; cdr3_aa: CASSRGGGELFF
j_call: TRBJ1-6; d_call: -; clone_size: -; v_call: TRBV5-1; cdr3_nt: TGCGCCAGCAGCTTGACAGACGATTCACCCCTCCACTTT; cdr3_aa: CASSLTDDSPLHF
j_call: TRBJ2-5; d_call: TRBD2; clone_size: -; v_call: TRBV28; cdr3_nt: TGTGCCAGCAGATCCGGGACTAACCAAGAGACCCAGTACTTC; cdr3_aa: CASRSGTNQETQYF
j_call: TRBJ1-2; d_call: -; clone_size: -; v_call: TRBV7-8; cdr3_nt: TGTGCCAGCAGCTTGGGCAGGGCCCCAAACTATGGCTACACCTTC; cdr3_aa: CASSLGRAPNYGYTF
j_call: TRBJ1-3; d_call: TRBD1; clone_size: -; v_call: TRBV4-2; cdr3_nt: TGTGCCAGCAGCCAAGACAAGGCGACAGGGGCTGGAAACACCATATATTTT; cdr3_aa: CASSQDKATGAGNTIYF